These T cell receptor beta chains were read from a single sample in a study of read filtering for tumor transcriptome and immune sequencing. TCRdb re-called the reads with MiXCR, one entry per CDR3 protein. The table lists more than 100,000 distinct CDR3 sequences, approximately 13% of them singletons. Sequences were obtained from a population of CD138-negative cells sorted from bone marrow. The receptors shown here come from a donor over 35 with multiple myeloma. CDR3s include the opening cysteine and the closing phenylalanine or tryptophan. D genes are given only for firm matches. The size of a clone is reported for some rows only, either as once, few or many, or as a class for expanded clones.

d_call j_call v_call clone_size cdr3_aa cdr3_nt
. TRBJ1-2 TRBV5-1 many CASKDGLYGYTF TGCGCCAGCAAAGACGGACTCTATGGCTACACCTTC
TRBD2 TRBJ2-1 TRBV27 many CASSPSGSRNEQFF TGTGCCAGCAGTCCGAGCGGGAGTCGTAATGAGCAGTTCTTC
TRBD2 TRBJ2-1 TRBV11-3 . CASSSTGTSGYNEQFF TGTGCCAGCAGCTCGACCGGGACTAGCGGTTACAATGAGCAGTTCTTC
. TRBJ2-7 TRBV18 many CASSPLGGFSSYEQYF TGTGCCAGCTCACCACTGGGGGGCTTCAGCTCCTACGAGCAGTACTTC
TRBD1 TRBJ1-5 TRBV11-3 many CASSLGTGPNQPQHF TGTGCCAGCAGCTTGGGGACAGGACCCAATCAGCCCCAGCATTTT
TRBD2 TRBJ2-1 TRBV29-1 many CSAGTSGRNGEQFF TGCAGCGCCGGGACTAGCGGGCGAAACGGTGAGCAGTTCTTC
. TRBJ1-6 TRBV7-3 many CASSQGSDTPLHF TGTGCCAGCAGCCAAGGATCCGATACACCCCTCCACTTT
TRBD2 TRBJ2-5 TRBV9 many CASSVGTSGQETQYF TGTGCCAGCAGCGTCGGGACTAGCGGGCAAGAGACCCAGTACTTC
TRBD2 TRBJ2-7 TRBV6-5 many CASGPAGAYEQYF TGTGCCAGCGGGCCAGCGGGAGCCTACGAGCAGTACTTC
TRBD2 TRBJ2-1 TRBV9 many CASSAAGTSAPSGQFF TGTGCCAGCAGCGCGGCCGGGACTAGCGCCCCGAGCGGGCAGTTCTTC
TRBD2 TRBJ2-1 TRBV23-1 . CASRFQGTSGRPYNEQFF TGCGCCAGCAGGTTCCAGGGGACTAGCGGGAGGCCCTACAATGAGCAGTTCTTC
. TRBJ1-1 TRBV18 many CASSPLTRGPEAFF TGTGCCAGCTCACCCCTGACACGGGGGCCTGAAGCTTTCTTT
. TRBJ2-4 TRBV7-6 . CASSLGSSGAKNIQYF TGTGCCAGCAGCTTAGGGTCCAGTGGAGCCAAAAACATTCAGTACTTC
. TRBJ1-4 TRBV20-1 many CSAFPGPINEKLFF TGCAGTGCTTTCCCGGGACCCATTAATGAAAAACTGTTTTTT
. TRBJ2-5 TRBV27 few CASSLLGRAGRETQYF TGTGCCAGCAGTTTACTGGGCCGCGCGGGCCGGGAGACCCAGTACTTC
. TRBJ1-1 TRBV7-9 many CASSTPPGGPTEAFF TGTGCCAGCAGCACACCCCCCGGGGGTCCCACTGAAGCTTTCTTT
. TRBJ1-2 TRBV6-6 many CASSWRSNGYTF TGTGCCAGCAGTTGGAGGAGCAATGGCTACACCTTC
TRBD1 TRBJ1-5 TRBV27 many CASSSTGRVGNQPQHF TGTGCCAGCAGTTCGACAGGGAGGGTTGGCAATCAGCCCCAGCATTTT
. TRBJ1-1 TRBV19 many CASSIDPHGMNTEAFF TGTGCCAGTAGTATAGATCCGCATGGGATGAACACTGAAGCTTTCTTT
TRBD2 TRBJ2-1 TRBV24-1 . CATSETSGRPYNEQFF TGTGCCACCAGTGAAACTAGCGGGAGACCCTACAATGAGCAGTTCTTC
. TRBJ1-5 TRBV18 many CASSPSQTEQPQHF TGTGCCAGCTCACCTAGTCAGACCGAACAGCCCCAGCACTTT
TRBD1 TRBJ1-2 TRBV18 many CASSPTGGDYGYTF TGTGCCAGCTCACCGACAGGGGGAGACTATGGCTACACCTTC
TRBD2 TRBJ2-2 TRBV5-5 . CASSLTSALLTGELFF TGTGCCAGCAGCTTGACTAGCGCCCTTTTGACTGGGGAGCTGTTTTTT
. TRBJ1-4 TRBV6-5 once CASSPREGREKLFF TGTGCCAGCAGTCCGCGAGAGGGGCGGGAAAAACTGTTTTTT
TRBD2 TRBJ2-5 TRBV7-9 many CAGRPGLAGETQYF TGTGCCGGTCGACCGGGACTAGCGGGAGAGACCCAGTACTTC
TRBD1 TRBJ1-5 TRBV10-3 many CAISTGTGVQPQHF TGTGCCATCAGCACCGGGACAGGGGTTCAGCCCCAGCATTTT
. TRBJ2-2 TRBV29-1 . CSAGRDRTGELFF TGCAGCGCTGGCAGGGATCGCACCGGGGAGCTGTTTTTT
. TRBJ2-1 TRBV2 . CASSYQGSDERFF TGTGCCAGCAGTTACCAGGGGTCCGATGAGCGGTTCTTC
. TRBJ1-5 TRBV3-1 many CASSQGGVQPQHF TGTGCCAGCAGCCAAGGGGGGGTACAGCCCCAGCATTTT
. TRBJ2-7 TRBV5-5 many CASSANGVEQYF TGTGCCAGCAGCGCTAACGGGGTAGAGCAGTACTTC
. TRBJ1-1 TRBV7-9 many CASSPEAMNTEAFF TGTGCCAGCAGCCCCGAGGCCATGAACACTGAAGCTTTCTTT
. TRBJ1-1 TRBV29-1 . CSAPEAFF TGCAGCGCGCCTGAAGCTTTCTTT
. TRBJ2-7 TRBV4-3 few CASSQGRAAGSYEQYF TGCGCCAGCAGCCAAGGCCGAGCAGCCGGTTCCTACGAGCAGTACTTC
. TRBJ2-4 TRBV12-3/TRBV12-4 many CASSPSRAKNIQYF TGTGCCAGCAGTCCAAGTAGAGCCAAAAACATTCAGTACTTC
. TRBJ1-6 TRBV12-3/TRBV12-4 many CASSLTGESPLHF TGTGCCAGCAGTTTAACGGGAGAATCACCCCTCCACTTT
. TRBJ1-5 TRBV19 . CASTPGPRRPQHF TGTGCCAGTACCCCAGGGCCCCGCCGGCCCCAGCATTTT
. TRBJ2-1 TRBV28 many CASTIAGDDEQFF TGTGCCAGCACTATCGCCGGGGACGATGAGCAGTTCTTC